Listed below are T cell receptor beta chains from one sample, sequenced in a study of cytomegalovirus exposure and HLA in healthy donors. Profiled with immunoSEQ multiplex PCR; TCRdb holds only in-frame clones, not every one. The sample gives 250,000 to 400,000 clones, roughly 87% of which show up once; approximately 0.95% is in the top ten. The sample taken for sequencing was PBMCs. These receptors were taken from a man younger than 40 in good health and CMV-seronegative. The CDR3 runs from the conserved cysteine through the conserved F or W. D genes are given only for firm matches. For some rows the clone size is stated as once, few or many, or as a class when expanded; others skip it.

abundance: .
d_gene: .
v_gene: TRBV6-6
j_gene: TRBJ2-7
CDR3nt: TGTGCCAGCAGCGAGGCGTCTAGCGAAGCCTACGAGCAGTACTTC
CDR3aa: CASSEASSEAYEQYF

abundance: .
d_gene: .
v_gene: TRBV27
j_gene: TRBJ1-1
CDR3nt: TGTGCCAGCAGGACGGGAGTCCGGGAAGCTTTCTTT
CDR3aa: CASRTGVREAFF

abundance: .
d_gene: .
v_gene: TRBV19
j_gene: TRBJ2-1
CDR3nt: TGTGCCAGTAGTCCTCAGGGCACTGAGCAGTTCTTC
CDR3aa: CASSPQGTEQFF

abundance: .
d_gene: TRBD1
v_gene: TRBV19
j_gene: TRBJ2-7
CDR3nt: TGTGCCAGTAGTAGGACAGGGGGTTTCTACGAGCAGTACTTC
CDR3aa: CASSRTGGFYEQYF

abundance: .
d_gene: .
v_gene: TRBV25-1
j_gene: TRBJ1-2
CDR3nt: TGTGCCAGTGCGGACACGGTCACTGAAACTGGCTACACCTTC
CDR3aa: CASADTVTETGYTF

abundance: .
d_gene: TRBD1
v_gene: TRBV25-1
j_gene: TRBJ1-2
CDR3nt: TGTGCCAGCAGTGAACCTCGGGACAGGGGCTACGGCTACACCTTC
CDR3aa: CASSEPRDRGYGYTF

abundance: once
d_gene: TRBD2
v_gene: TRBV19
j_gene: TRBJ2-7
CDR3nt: TGTGCCAGTAGTATAACAGGACTAGTCAGCGAGCAGTACTTC
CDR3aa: CASSITGLVSEQYF

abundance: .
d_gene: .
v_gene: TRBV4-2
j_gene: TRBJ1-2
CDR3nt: TGTGCCAGCAGCCAAGACCCCGACAGGAGCTATGGCTACACCTTC
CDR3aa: CASSQDPDRSYGYTF

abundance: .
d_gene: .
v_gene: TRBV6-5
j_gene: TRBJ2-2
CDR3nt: TGTGCCAGCAGGCCTACAGGGACGAGGACCGGGGAGCTGTTTTTT
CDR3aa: CASRPTGTRTGELFF

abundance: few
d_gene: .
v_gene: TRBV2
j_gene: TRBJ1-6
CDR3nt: TGTGCCAGCAGTGTCAATGAGAGGTCTAATTCACCCCTCCACTTT
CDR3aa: CASSVNERSNSPLHF

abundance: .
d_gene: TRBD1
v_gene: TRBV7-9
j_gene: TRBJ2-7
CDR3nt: TGTGCCAGCAGCGTACCCGGGACAGGGGCCTACGAGCAGTACTTC
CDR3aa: CASSVPGTGAYEQYF

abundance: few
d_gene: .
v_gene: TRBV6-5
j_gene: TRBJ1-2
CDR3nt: TGTGCCAGCAGTTACGCACAGAACTATGGCTACACCTTC
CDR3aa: CASSYAQNYGYTF

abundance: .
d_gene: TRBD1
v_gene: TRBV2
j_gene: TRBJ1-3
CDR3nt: TGTGCCAGCAGTGCCGACAGGGTTGGAAACACCATATATTTT
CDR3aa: CASSADRVGNTIYF

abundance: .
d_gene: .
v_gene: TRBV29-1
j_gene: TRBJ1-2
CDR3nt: TGCAGCGTTGAAGATCCAGGAGGGAGTTTTTCGTATGGCTACACCTTC
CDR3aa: CSVEDPGGSFSYGYTF

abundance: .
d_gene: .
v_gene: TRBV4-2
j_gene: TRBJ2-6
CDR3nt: TGTGCCAGCAGCCAAGATCTAATCGGCGGAACCAACTCTGGGGCCAACGTCCTGACTTTC
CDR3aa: CASSQDLIGGTNSGANVLTF

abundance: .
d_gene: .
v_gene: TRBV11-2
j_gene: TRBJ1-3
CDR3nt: TGTGCCAGCAGCTTAGTAACAGGTGGAAACACCATATATTTT
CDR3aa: CASSLVTGGNTIYF

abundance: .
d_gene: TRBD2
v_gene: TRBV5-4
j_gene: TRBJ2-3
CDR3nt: TGTGCCAGCAGCTTGGTTTTAATAGCGGGGGTAGATACGCAGTATTTT
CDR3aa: CASSLVLIAGVDTQYF

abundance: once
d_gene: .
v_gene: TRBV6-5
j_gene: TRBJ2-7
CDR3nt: TGTGCCAGCAGTTACTCGACAGTTAGGGGCTCCTACGAGCAGTACTTC
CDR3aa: CASSYSTVRGSYEQYF

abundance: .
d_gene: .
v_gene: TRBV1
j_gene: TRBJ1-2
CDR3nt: TGCACCAGCAGCCTTACAGGGGACAGGAGGAAGCTTCGGGGCTACACCTTC
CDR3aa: CTSSLTGDRRKLRGYTF

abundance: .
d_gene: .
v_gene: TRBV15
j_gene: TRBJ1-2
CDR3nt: TGTGCCACCAGCAGAGAGGACAGCCCTTATGGCTACACCTTC
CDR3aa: CATSREDSPYGYTF

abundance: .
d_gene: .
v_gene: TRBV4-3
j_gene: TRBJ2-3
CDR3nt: TGCGCCAGCAGCCAAGATCTTGTCGGGGTCAGCACAGATACGCAGTATTTT
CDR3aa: CASSQDLVGVSTDTQYF

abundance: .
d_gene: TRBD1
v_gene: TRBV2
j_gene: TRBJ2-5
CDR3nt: TGTGCCAGCAGGTCGGGACAGGGACAAGAGACCCAGTACTTC
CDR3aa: CASRSGQGQETQYF

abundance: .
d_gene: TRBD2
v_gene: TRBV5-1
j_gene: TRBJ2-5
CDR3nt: TGCGCCAGCAGCTTGGACGCGGGGGGCCGAGGGGAGACCCAGTACTTC
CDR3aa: CASSLDAGGRGETQYF

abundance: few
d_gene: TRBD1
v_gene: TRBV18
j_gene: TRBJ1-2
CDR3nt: TGTGCCAGCTCACCGATAGACAGGGGGAGCTATGGCTACACCTTC
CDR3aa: CASSPIDRGSYGYTF

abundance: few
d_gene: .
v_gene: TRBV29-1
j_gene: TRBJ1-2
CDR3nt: TGCAGCGTCGACAATGGCTACACCTTC
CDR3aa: CSVDNGYTF

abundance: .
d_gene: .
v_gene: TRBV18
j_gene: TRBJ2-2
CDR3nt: TGTGCCAGCTCACAACGGACAGTAAACACCGGGGAGCTGTTTTTT
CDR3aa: CASSQRTVNTGELFF

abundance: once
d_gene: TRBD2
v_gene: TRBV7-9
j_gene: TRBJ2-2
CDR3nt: TGTGCCAGCAGCCCAGCATCAGCGGGGAGTGCCGGGGAGCTGTTTTTT
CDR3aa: CASSPASAGSAGELFF

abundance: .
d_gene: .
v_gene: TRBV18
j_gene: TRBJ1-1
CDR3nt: TGTGCCAGCTCTACAATTAACACTGAAGCTTTCTTT
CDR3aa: CASSTINTEAFF

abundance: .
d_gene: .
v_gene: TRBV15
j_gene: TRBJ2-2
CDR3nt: TGTGCCACCAGCAGAGTACAGGTTCCCATCGGGGAGCTGTTTTTT
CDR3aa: CATSRVQVPIGELFF